This T cell receptor (beta chain) was found in a study of T-cell memory formation after mild COVID-19. Study overall: TCR clusters were mostly donor specific.

A single record per CDR3 protein comes from TCRdb applying MiXCR to the 5' RACE reads. The table includes roughly 600,000 distinct CDR3 sequences, around 17% detected once. Germline CDR1 SGHTA, CDR2 FQGNSA. The CDR3 runs 17 residues. Trimming at V came to 3 bases and at J to 5 bases, leaving 12 bases not matched to a gene. The receptor comes from an adult woman who had mild COVID-19 (a few samples of this study predate the infection). Cell type and time point are not known. The rearrangement links TRBV7-2 to TRBJ2-1, with TRBD2 matching 8 bases. The sample taken for sequencing was PBMCs or a T cell subset sorted from them (not recorded which). CDR3 sequence reads: CASSFAGTRSSDNEQFF. The CDR3 nucleotides are TGTGCCAGCAGCTTTGCCGGGACTAGAAGTTCCGACAATGAGCAGTTCTTC.